These T cell receptor beta chains were read from a single sample in a study of T cells after yellow fever vaccination. TCRdb reanalysed the 5' RACE reads using MiXCR and keeps one entry per CDR3 protein. The profile shows about 75,000 distinct CDR3 sequences, around 7.9% of them singletons. The sequencing here drew on CD8+ T cells sorted from PBMCs, taken more than 8 days after the first yellow fever vaccination. The receptors derive from a man in his late teens or twenties who received the YFV17D yellow fever vaccine. Each CDR3 is given with its conserved first and last residue. A D gene is named only where the DNA matches it firmly. Not every row has a clone size; where given, it reads once, few, many or a size class.

V gene: TRBV4-3; clone size: few; J gene: TRBJ2-1; D gene: .; CDR3 protein: CASSQVGTGILNEQFF; CDR3 DNA: TGCGCCAGCAGCCAAGTCGGTACAGGGATTTTGAATGAGCAGTTCTTC
V gene: TRBV12-3/TRBV12-4; clone size: few; J gene: TRBJ2-5; D gene: .; CDR3 protein: CASSPRGEETQYF; CDR3 DNA: TGTGCCAGCAGCCCCAGGGGGGAAGAGACCCAGTACTTC
V gene: TRBV6-1; clone size: few; J gene: TRBJ2-1; D gene: .; CDR3 protein: CASSETGGPYNEQFF; CDR3 DNA: TGTGCCAGCAGTGAGACGGGGGGCCCCTACAATGAGCAGTTCTTC
V gene: TRBV27; clone size: .; J gene: TRBJ1-1; D gene: .; CDR3 protein: CASSLSPGLNTEAFF; CDR3 DNA: TGTGCCAGCAGTTTATCTCCGGGGCTGAACACTGAAGCTTTCTTT
V gene: TRBV6-6; clone size: many; J gene: TRBJ1-1; D gene: .; CDR3 protein: CASVGMNTEAFF; CDR3 DNA: TGTGCCAGCGTCGGCATGAACACTGAAGCTTTCTTT
V gene: TRBV9; clone size: many; J gene: TRBJ1-3; D gene: .; CDR3 protein: CASSAGRGNTIYF; CDR3 DNA: TGTGCCAGCAGCGCCGGTCGGGGAAACACCATATATTTT
V gene: TRBV6-1; clone size: .; J gene: TRBJ1-6; D gene: TRBD1; CDR3 protein: CASSEPGQGANSPLHF; CDR3 DNA: TGTGCCAGCAGTGAGCCGGGACAGGGGGCGAATTCACCCCTCCACTTT
V gene: TRBV6-4; clone size: many; J gene: TRBJ1-2; D gene: .; CDR3 protein: CASSDSRNSLNYGYTF; CDR3 DNA: TGTGCCAGCAGTGACTCAAGGAACAGCTTGAACTATGGCTACACCTTC
V gene: TRBV7-9; clone size: many; J gene: TRBJ2-1; D gene: TRBD2; CDR3 protein: CASSLGLAGGPHNEQFF; CDR3 DNA: TGTGCCAGCAGCCTGGGACTAGCGGGGGGGCCACACAATGAGCAGTTCTTC
V gene: TRBV6-1; clone size: many; J gene: TRBJ1-4; D gene: TRBD1; CDR3 protein: CATGDRLTNEKLFF; CDR3 DNA: TGTGCCACCGGGGACAGACTGACTAATGAAAAACTGTTTTTT
V gene: TRBV12-3/TRBV12-4; clone size: many; J gene: TRBJ1-2; D gene: .; CDR3 protein: CASSFDLYGYTF; CDR3 DNA: TGTGCCAGCAGTTTTGATCTCTATGGCTACACCTTC
V gene: TRBV2; clone size: .; J gene: TRBJ2-2; D gene: .; CDR3 protein: CASRHRVLRSTGELFF; CDR3 DNA: TGTGCCAGCAGGCACAGGGTTCTGAGATCCACCGGGGAGCTGTTTTTT
V gene: TRBV7-2; clone size: many; J gene: TRBJ2-7; D gene: TRBD1; CDR3 protein: CASSWGQGYEQYF; CDR3 DNA: TGTGCCAGCAGCTGGGGACAGGGCTACGAGCAGTACTTC
V gene: TRBV4-1; clone size: many; J gene: TRBJ1-4; D gene: .; CDR3 protein: CASSGLQNEKLFF; CDR3 DNA: TGCGCCAGCAGCGGACTTCAAAATGAAAAACTGTTTTTT
V gene: TRBV4-3; clone size: few; J gene: TRBJ1-3; D gene: .; CDR3 protein: CASSQDSPANSGNTIYF; CDR3 DNA: TGCGCCAGCAGCCAAGACAGTCCCGCCAACTCTGGAAACACCATATATTTT
V gene: TRBV7-2; clone size: many; J gene: TRBJ1-2; D gene: .; CDR3 protein: CASSLGPEMSDGYTF; CDR3 DNA: TGTGCCAGCAGCTTAGGACCCGAGATGAGCGATGGCTACACCTTC
V gene: TRBV7-9; clone size: many; J gene: TRBJ2-5; D gene: .; CDR3 protein: CASSPKEGEQETQYF; CDR3 DNA: TGTGCCAGCAGCCCTAAAGAGGGGGAGCAAGAGACCCAGTACTTC
V gene: TRBV25-1; clone size: .; J gene: TRBJ2-7; D gene: TRBD1; CDR3 protein: CASSVDRGEQYF; CDR3 DNA: TGTGCCAGCAGCGTGGACAGGGGCGAGCAGTACTTC
V gene: TRBV7-8; clone size: few; J gene: TRBJ2-5; D gene: .; CDR3 protein: CASSLTSGWSGETQYF; CDR3 DNA: TGTGCCAGCAGCTTAACGTCGGGTTGGAGTGGAGAGACCCAGTACTTC
V gene: TRBV7-9; clone size: medium-sized; J gene: TRBJ1-6; D gene: .; CDR3 protein: CASSLQDYNSPLHF; CDR3 DNA: TGTGCCAGCAGCTTACAGGACTATAATTCACCCCTCCACTTT
V gene: TRBV5-6; clone size: few; J gene: TRBJ2-3; D gene: .; CDR3 protein: CASSLAQGSDTQYF; CDR3 DNA: TGTGCCAGCAGCTTGGCCCAGGGTTCAGATACGCAGTATTTT